Shown below are 24 T cell receptor beta chains from a single sample sequenced in a study of blood T cell repertoires in COVID-19 (dated by TCRdb to 2019 to 2021). Library construction relied on the immunoSEQ multiplex PCR assay. Entries here come from immuneACCESS through TCRdb and include only in-frame sequences with V and J called. Some clones fail to appear in such tables; in the studies checked, an unresolved V gene covers under half of the shortfall, and the cause of the remainder is unknown. Present in this sample are 15,000 to 20,000 clones, 80% to 95% of which were seen just once. Roughly 4% of the sample is in the top ten clones. The sequenced material came from peripheral blood. All receptors derive from a woman between 50 and 59 years old with active COVID-19.

This chain uses TRBV7-9 with TRBJ2-7; the match to TRBD2 covers 7 bases. Germline loops: CDR1 SEHNR, CDR2 FQNEAQ (reference sequence). This CDR3 region has 17 residues. J was trimmed by 0 bases and V by 1 base; bases with no gene match: 9. The CDR3, as DNA: TGTGCCAGCAGCTTAGTACGGGGGAGGGTCGGCTCCTACGAGCAGTACTTC. It codes for CASSLVRGRVGSYEQYF.

This clone is labeled medium-sized. The rearrangement joins TRBV28 to TRBJ2-3, with unresolved D. The CDR3 extends over 15 amino acids. Germline values: CDR1 MDHEN, CDR2 SYDVKM. Trimming took 4 bases from V and 0 from J, leaving 11 bases between them. The CDR3 sequence: CASSSHRTSTDTQYF. The CDR3 region has the DNA TGTGCCAGCAGTTCGCACAGAACTAGCACAGATACGCAGTATTTT.

The count of this clone is one. The J gene is TRBJ2-2, the V gene TRBV7-3; 8 bases agree with TRBD2. The length of the CDR3 is 14 residues. J gave up 4 bases and V 8 bases, and 6 bases lay outside the gene matches. Germline V gene data show CDR1 as SGHTA and CDR2 as FQGTGA. Here the CDR3 reads CASRLAGLTGELFF. As DNA, the CDR3 is TGTGCCAGCCGCCTAGCGGGCCTCACCGGGGAGCTGTTTTTT.

The chain joins TRBV19 to TRBJ1-2; D gene ambiguous. Germline V gene sequence: CDR1 LNHDA, CDR2 SQIVND (reference sequence). This CDR3 has 14 amino acids. Trimming took 4 bases from V and 7 from J, leaving 16 bases between them. The CDR3 nucleotides read TGTGCCAGTAGTACAAACAGCCCCTCGAGTGGCTACACCTTC. Translating gives CASSTNSPSSGYTF.

V is TRBV4-1 and J is TRBJ2-4; 7 bases align to TRBD1. V was clipped by 0 bases and J by 6 bases; unmatched bases: 5. The CDR3 consists of 15 residues. Germline-derived CDR1 and CDR2 are MGHRA and YSYEKL. CDR3 coding DNA: TGCGCCAGCAGCCAAGATCCGCCAGGGGGAAACATTCAGTACTTC. It translates to CASSQDPPGGNIQYF.

The chain has TRBV3-1 (or the pseudogene TRBV3-2) and TRBJ2-1, with TRBD2 matching 13 bases. Per germline, CDR1 LGHDT and CDR2 YNNKEL (reference sequence). The CDR3 runs 17 residues. J lost 6 bases, V lost 1 base, and 6 bases had no gene match. CDR3 residues: CASSQGSGLAGFNEQFF. The CDR3 DNA sequence: TGTGCCAGCAGCCAAGGATCGGGACTAGCGGGATTCAATGAGCAGTTCTTC.

The V and J genes are TRBV11-2 and TRBJ1-2, with D uncertain. The V end was cut by 0 bases, the J end by 6 bases, with 11 bases between. Germline loops: CDR1 SGHAT, CDR2 FQNNGV. The CDR3 runs 14 residues. CDR3 DNA: TGTGCCAGCAGCTTAGATCACAATCAACATGGCTACACCTTC. Residues: CASSLDHNQHGYTF.

The gene calls are TRBV5-4 and TRBJ2-2; 10 bases are a match to TRBD2. CDR3 size: 16 residues. V dropped 3 bases and J dropped 0; count of bases not matched to a gene: 2. CDR1 SGHNT and CDR2 YYREEE come from the germline V gene (reference sequence). CDR3 DNA sequence: TGTGCCAGCAGCTCCGGACTAGCGGCGAACACCGGGGAGCTGTTTTTT. Encoded protein: CASSSGLAANTGELFF.

This clone was picked up one time. The V gene is TRBV30, the J gene TRBJ1-2, with TRBD1 as a possible D gene (6 bases). Trimming left V 4 bases short and J 4 bases short, with 10 bases between. Per germline, CDR1 GTSNPN and CDR2 SVGIG (reference sequence). The CDR3 sequence is 12 residues long. The CDR3, as DNA: TGTGCCTGGACAGGGGTGCGCTATGGCTACACCTTC. Translated, it gives CAWTGVRYGYTF. Variable domain in full (rest from reference TRBV30 and TRBJ1-2): SQTIHQWPATLVQPVGSPLSLECTVEGTSNPNLYWYRQAAGRGLQLLFYSVGIGQISSEVPQNLSASRPQDRQFILSSKKLLLSDSGFYLCAWTGVRYGYTFGSGTRLTVV.

This clone was counted once. The rearrangement links TRBV19 to TRBJ2-7, with 7 bases aligning to TRBD1. CDR1 LNHDA and CDR2 SQIVND come from the germline V gene (reference sequence). Trimming took 10 bases from V and 4 from J; bases not matched to a gene: 7. CDR3 size: 12 residues. The CDR3 spells CATESQGYEQYF. CDR3 DNA: TGTGCCACAGAATCACAGGGGTACGAGCAGTACTTC.

CDR3: CASSSIRNEQYF. The CDR3 coding sequence is TGTGCCAGCAGTTCGATCAGGAACGAGCAGTACTTC. This chain uses TRBV6-5 with TRBJ2-7; D is uncertain. CDR1 MNHEY and CDR2 SVGAGI come from the germline V gene. V lost 4 bases, J lost 5 bases, and 9 bases lay in between. This CDR3 has 12 amino acids.

CDR3 nucleotides: TGTGCCAGCAGCGTTCTGGCGGGCGGGAGAGTATACGAGCAGTACTTC. Protein sequence: CASSVLAGGRVYEQYF. This chain connects TRBV9 to TRBJ2-7, with TRBD2 matching over 7 bases. The CDR3 contains 16 residues. V was clipped by 2 bases and J by 4 bases; unmatched bases: 12. Per the germline V gene, CDR1 is SGDLS and CDR2 is YYNGEE.

This chain connects TRBV5-1 to TRBJ1-1; D uncertain. Trimming pared 0 bases from V and 6 bases from J, leaving 9 bases between. The CDR3 has 13 amino acids. Germline loops: CDR1 SGHRS, CDR2 YFSETQ. The CDR3 nucleotides are TGCGCCAGCAGCTTGGAAGGGAGACCTGAAGCTTTCTTT. Translating gives CASSLEGRPEAFF.

J is TRBJ2-7 and V is TRBV11-2; 8 positions match TRBD1. CDR3 length: 16 amino acids. Germline V gene data show CDR1 as SGHAT and CDR2 as FQNNGV. Trimming took 4 bases from V and 0 from J; bases not matched to a gene: 8. CDR3 sequence reads: CASSSAGQVSSYEQYF. In DNA, the CDR3 is TGTGCCAGCAGCTCCGCGGGACAGGTCTCCTCCTACGAGCAGTACTTC.

The chain uses TRBV18 and TRBJ2-3, with TRBD2 matching over 9 bases. CDR3 size: 15 residues. V lost 6 bases, J lost 5 bases, and 9 bases stayed unmatched. The germline CDR1 and CDR2 sequences are KGHSH and LQKENI. The chain's CDR3 is CASSAGGPAGDTQYF. The CDR3 DNA follows: TGTGCCAGCTCGGCGGGAGGGCCCGCTGGAGATACGCAGTATTTT.

The chain couples TRBV28 to TRBJ2-7, with D tentatively TRBD1 (6 bases). Germline V gene sequence: CDR1 MDHEN, CDR2 SYDVKM. The CDR3 is made up of 14 amino acids. The ends were cut back, 6 bases at V and 0 bases at J, with 12 bases in the middle. CDR3 nucleotide sequence: TGTGCCAGCAGAGCTACAGGGCTCTCCTACGAGCAGTACTTC. Protein product: CASRATGLSYEQYF.

The chain is built from TRBV5-1 and TRBJ1-1; unclear D gene. V was clipped by 0 bases and J by 3 bases, with 6 bases between them. Germline CDR1 is SGHRS and CDR2 is YFSETQ. The CDR3 totals 13 residues. CDR3 nucleotide sequence: TGCGCCAGCAGCTTGGCAGGATACACTGAAGCTTTCTTT. It encodes CASSLAGYTEAFF.

The chain carries TRBV6-1 and TRBJ1-4; 8 bases line up with TRBD1. The CDR3 runs to 14 residues. The ends lost 1 base at V and 8 bases at J; junction bases unmatched: 3. CDR1 is MNHNS, CDR2 SASEGT, per germline. CDR3 amino acids: CASSEVWTGEKLFF. The CDR3 DNA reads TGTGCCAGCAGTGAAGTTTGGACAGGGGAAAAACTGTTTTTT.

This clone occurred once. The rearrangement links TRBV2 to TRBJ1-5, with 9 nucleotides matching TRBD1. Germline lookup yields CDR1 SNHLY and CDR2 FYNNEI. The V gene end was trimmed by 5 bases and the J gene end by 4 bases; junction bases not matched to a gene: 3. The CDR3 spans 14 residues. The CDR3 DNA follows: TGTGCCAGCAGTTATGGACAGGGGAATCAGCCCCAGCATTTT. Translating gives CASSYGQGNQPQHF.

J is TRBJ2-3 and V is TRBV24-1; 9 bases map to TRBD2. Germline values: CDR1 KGHDR, CDR2 SFDVKD. With V trimmed by 8 bases and J by 1 base, 0 bases remained unmatched. CDR3 size: 13 residues. The CDR3 here is CATKREGTDTQYF. CDR3 DNA: TGTGCCACCAAGCGGGAGGGCACAGATACGCAGTATTTT.

Only a few counts were recorded for this clone. V gene TRBV7-9 combines with J gene TRBJ1-5; D is possibly TRBD1 (6 bases). CDR1 and CDR2 (germline): SEHNR, FQNEAQ (reference sequence). Trimming removed 5 bases at V and 1 base at J, with 15 bases between. The CDR3 sequence is 16 residues long. The CDR3 is CASSDLRDTSNQPQHF. The CDR3 nucleotides are TGTGCCAGCAGCGATCTCCGGGACACGAGCAATCAGCCCCAGCATTTT.

The chain employs TRBV6-1 and TRBJ1-2; no firm D call. V lost 0 bases to trimming and J lost 2 bases, with 7 bases between them. This CDR3 comprises 14 residues. Germline CDR1 is MNHNS and CDR2 is SASEGT. The DNA for the CDR3 is TGTGCCAGCAGTGAAGCGGGCGTGAACTATGGCTACACCTTC. Its translation: CASSEAGVNYGYTF.

V gene TRBV18 combines with J gene TRBJ2-7, with a tentative D call TRBD2 (6 bases). V was cut by 0 bases and J by 3 bases, with 12 bases left in between. CDR3 size: 15 residues. From germline, CDR1 is KGHSH and CDR2 LQKENI. The CDR3 loop is CASSPPASVNYEQYF. Here the CDR3 DNA reads TGTGCCAGCTCACCACCGGCTAGCGTGAACTACGAGCAGTACTTC. The full variable domain, rest sourced from reference TRBV18 and TRBJ2-7, is NAGVMQNPRHLVRRRGQEARLRCSPMKGHSHVYWYRQLPEEGLKFMVYLQKENIIDESGMPKERFSAEFPKEGPSILRIQQVVRGDSAAYFCASSPPASVNYEQYFGPGTRLTVT.

This chain uses TRBV5-1 with TRBJ1-2, with D possibly being TRBD1 (6 bases). Trimming pared 3 bases from V and 6 bases from J, leaving 18 bases between. Germline V gene data show CDR1 as SGHRS and CDR2 as YFSETQ. The CDR3 is 15 residues long. CDR3 protein: CASSSLAAGADGYTF. The CDR3 nucleotides are TGCGCCAGCAGCTCCTTGGCGGCAGGGGCCGATGGCTACACCTTC.